Detailed here is one T cell receptor beta chain. Its antigen is as yet unknown. Sequencing targeted expressed TCRB transcripts, as all isolated RNA had been reverse transcribed. The method was immunoSEQ multiplex PCR; TCRdb's version includes in-frame clones alone and lacks a portion of them. The table has about 27,000 clones, around three fifths seen once. V was clipped by 5 bases and J by 4 bases; unmatched bases: 8. This CDR3 comprises 15 residues. CDR1 LNHDA and CDR2 SQIVND come from the germline V gene (reference sequence). These data belong to a study of beta chain features in type 1 diabetes. Findings and limits, study-wide: Moderate but significant shortening of TCRB CDR3s was recorded in all four CD4+ subsets from Type 1 diabetes patients.

The TCR comes from a woman aged 18-30 years with type 1 diabetes. V and J are TRBV19 and TRBJ1-2, with 9 nucleotides matching TRBD1. The sample was Tregs from blood. The CDR3 sequence: CASSLTGQGSYGYTF. Written as DNA, the CDR3 is TGTGCCAGTAGTTTAACGGGACAGGGAAGCTATGGCTACACCTTC.